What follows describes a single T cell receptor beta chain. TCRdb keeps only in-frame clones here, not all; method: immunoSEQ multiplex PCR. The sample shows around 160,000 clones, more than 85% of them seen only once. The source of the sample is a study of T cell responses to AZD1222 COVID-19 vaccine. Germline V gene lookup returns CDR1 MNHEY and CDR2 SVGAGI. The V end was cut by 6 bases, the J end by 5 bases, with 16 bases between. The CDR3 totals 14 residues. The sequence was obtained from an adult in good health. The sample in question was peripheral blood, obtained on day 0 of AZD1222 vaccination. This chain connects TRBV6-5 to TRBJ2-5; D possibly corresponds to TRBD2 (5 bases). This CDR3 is CASSEGPSVETQYF. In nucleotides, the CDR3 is TGTGCCAGCAGCGAGGGCCCTTCGGTCGAGACCCAGTACTTC.